These T cell receptor beta chains were read from a single sample in a study of T cell responses to AZD1222 COVID-19 vaccine. Clones were sequenced by immunoSEQ multiplex PCR, and TCRdb holds only the in-frame ones, with some missing. This table holds 180,000 or so clones, around 90% found once. The material sequenced was peripheral blood, taken 28 days after the second AZD1222 dose. These receptors came from an adult who received the AZD1222 COVID-19 vaccine. Both conserved end residues are part of each CDR3. A D gene is named only where the DNA matches it firmly. Some rows mark clone size as missing; the rest say once, few, many or name a class of expanded clone.

J	size	D	V	CDR3	DNA
TRBJ2-5	once	.	TRBV3-1/TRBV3-2	CASSRTGSETQYF	TGTGCCAGCAGTCGGACCGGTTCTGAGACCCAGTACTTC
TRBJ1-5	once	.	TRBV6-5	CASEWGRINQPQHF	TGTGCCAGTGAATGGGGGAGGATCAATCAGCCCCAGCATTTT
TRBJ2-1	.	TRBD2	TRBV6-1	CASSEAGGDGGRGQFF	TGTGCCAGCAGTGAAGCTGGGGGGGACGGAGGCCGGGGGCAGTTCTTC
TRBJ1-1	.	.	TRBV29-1	CSAPGRGSNTEAFF	TGCAGCGCACCGGGGAGGGGCTCCAACACTGAAGCTTTCTTT
TRBJ1-2	.	.	TRBV12-5	CASGLNVGGWGGYTF	TGTGCTAGTGGTTTGAACGTGGGGGGCTGGGGTGGCTACACCTTC
TRBJ2-3	.	TRBD1	TRBV27	CASSLFLLGQNTDTQYF	TGTGCCAGCAGTTTATTCCTCCTGGGACAGAACACAGATACGCAGTATTTT
TRBJ1-2	.	.	TRBV4-3	CASSQDSWGGGYGYTF	TGCGCCAGCAGCCAAGATAGCTGGGGCGGCGGCTATGGCTACACCTTC
TRBJ1-2	.	.	TRBV6-5	CASSLIQDHGYTF	TGTGCCAGCAGTTTGATCCAAGATCATGGCTACACCTTC
TRBJ1-4	.	.	TRBV19	CASSFVSGATNEKLFF	TGTGCCAGTAGCTTCGTGTCGGGCGCAACTAATGAAAAACTGTTTTTT
TRBJ2-2	.	.	TRBV7-3	CASSPSEITGELFF	TGTGCCAGCAGCCCATCAGAGATTACCGGGGAGCTGTTTTTT
TRBJ2-3	.	.	TRBV24-1	CAPISKSTDTQYF	TGTGCCCCCATTTCTAAAAGCACAGATACGCAGTATTTT
TRBJ1-2	.	TRBD1	TRBV19	CASSVTQGADGYTF	TGTGCCAGTAGTGTAACACAGGGGGCGGATGGCTACACCTTC
TRBJ1-5	.	.	TRBV15	CATSSVMGGRNQPQHF	TGTGCCACCAGTTCGGTTATGGGCGGCCGCAATCAGCCCCAGCATTTT
TRBJ2-3	.	.	TRBV29-1	CSVEDRGEQQGVDTQYF	TGCAGCGTTGAAGATAGGGGGGAGCAACAGGGAGTAGATACGCAGTATTTT
TRBJ1-6	.	.	TRBV30	CAWSVLDSSPLHF	TGTGCCTGGAGTGTACTGGACAGCTCACCCCTCCACTTT
TRBJ2-2	few	TRBD1	TRBV6-6	CASSKGAYTGELFF	TGTGCCAGCAGCAAGGGGGCGTACACCGGGGAGCTGTTTTTT
TRBJ2-3	.	.	TRBV27	CASSLSAGDVDTQYF	TGTGCCAGCAGTTTATCGGCAGGGGATGTAGATACGCAGTATTTT
TRBJ1-1	.	TRBD1	TRBV11-2	CASSQQGPATEAFF	TGTGCCAGCAGCCAACAGGGGCCGGCCACTGAAGCTTTCTTT
TRBJ1-1	.	TRBD1	TRBV7-2	CASRTSGGLGTEAFF	TGTGCCAGCAGAACCTCAGGGGGCCTAGGCACTGAAGCTTTCTTT
TRBJ2-1	.	TRBD2	TRBV14	CASSQHGGSGRINVNEQFF	TGTGCCAGCAGCCAGCACGGGGGTAGCGGGAGGATAAACGTCAATGAGCAGTTCTTC
TRBJ2-5	.	TRBD2	TRBV18	CASSQGLAGGETQYF	TGTGCCAGCTCGCAGGGACTAGCGGGGGGGGAGACCCAGTACTTC
TRBJ2-1	.	TRBD2	TRBV7-8	CASSQTSGRASVNEQFF	TGTGCCAGCAGCCAAACTAGCGGGAGGGCCTCGGTGAATGAGCAGTTCTTC
TRBJ1-2	.	TRBD1	TRBV15	CATSRDLRDRAGGYTF	TGTGCCACCAGCAGAGATCTGCGGGACAGGGCGGGTGGCTACACCTTC
TRBJ2-2	.	.	TRBV4-2	CASSQVGNTGELFF	TGTGCCAGCAGCCAAGTGGGGAACACCGGGGAGCTGTTTTTT
TRBJ1-2	few	.	TRBV6-5	CASSYDFVAGIYGYTF	TGTGCCAGCAGTTACGATTTTGTGGCAGGGATCTATGGCTACACCTTC
TRBJ2-5	.	.	TRBV7-7	CASSNQQGQETQYF	TGTGCCAGCAGCAACCAACAGGGACAAGAGACCCAGTACTTC
TRBJ1-5	once	.	TRBV5-8	CASSSRGVGQPQHF	TGTGCCAGCAGCAGCCGGGGGGTGGGTCAGCCCCAGCATTTT
TRBJ2-7	.	.	TRBV18	CASSPDGVAEQYF	TGTGCCAGCTCACCGGACGGGGTGGCCGAGCAGTACTTC